A single sample gave rise to the 5 T cell receptor beta chains below, sequenced in a study of neurological immune-mediated disorders. TCRdb ran MiXCR on the 5' RACE reads and lists one entry per CDR3 protein. The data contain about 59,000 distinct CDR3 sequences, roughly 3.5% of them singletons. Material for sequencing was PBMCs. These TCRs come from a woman aged 30 to 39 with multiple sclerosis.

There are many counts of this clonotype. The chain joins TRBV11-3 to TRBJ2-1; TRBD1 might be the D (6 bases). Looked up from germline, CDR1 is SGHNT and CDR2 is YENEEA. This CDR3 has 14 residues. The ends were cut back, 1 base at V and 4 bases at J, with 8 bases in the middle. CDR3 sequence reads: CASSLGDIYNEQFF. CDR3 DNA sequence: TGTGCCAGCAGCTTAGGGGACATATACAATGAGCAGTTCTTC.

Concerning this clonotype: A read error is possible here, since a much larger clone lies one base away. The V and J genes are TRBV11-2 and TRBJ1-1; D ambiguous. The germline V and J ends were trimmed by 6 bases and 4 bases, with 6 bases remaining between them. CDR1 is SGHAT and CDR2 is FQNNGV in the germline V gene. The CDR3 contains 11 residues. CDR3 region: CASRYPTEAFF. DNA for the CDR3: TGTGCCAGCAGATACCCCACTGAAGCTTTCTTT.

This clonotype came up many times. The chain carries TRBV11-2 and TRBJ1-4, with D unresolved. The length of the CDR3 is 12 residues. Germline assignment: CDR1 SGHAT and CDR2 FQNNGV. With 6 bases removed from V and 8 bases from J, the gap between germline ends came to 10 bases. DNA of the CDR3: TGTGCCAGCAGTTGGGTGGGGGAAAAACTGTTTTTT. This codes for CASSWVGEKLFF.

This clonotype has ten or more counts. J is TRBJ2-3 and V is TRBV7-2; D perhaps matches TRBD1 (5 bases). Trimming removed 1 base at V and 14 bases at J, with 16 bases between. The CDR3 extends over 13 amino acids. Germline V gene sequence: CDR1 SGHTA, CDR2 FQGNSA. This CDR3 reads CASSLEQGMRLYF. CDR3 coding DNA: TGTGCCAGCAGCTTAGAGCAGGGAATGAGGCTGTATTTT.

This clonotype was detected only a few times. The chain uses TRBV18 and TRBJ2-7; TRBD2 matches at 13 bases. Germline CDR1 KGHSH, CDR2 LQKENI. Trimming removed 4 bases from V and 8 bases from J; junction bases left unmatched: 5. The CDR3 contains 14 residues. The CDR3 reads CASSRGLAGEQQYF. Here the CDR3 DNA reads TGTGCCAGCTCACGTGGACTAGCGGGGGAACAGCAGTACTTC.